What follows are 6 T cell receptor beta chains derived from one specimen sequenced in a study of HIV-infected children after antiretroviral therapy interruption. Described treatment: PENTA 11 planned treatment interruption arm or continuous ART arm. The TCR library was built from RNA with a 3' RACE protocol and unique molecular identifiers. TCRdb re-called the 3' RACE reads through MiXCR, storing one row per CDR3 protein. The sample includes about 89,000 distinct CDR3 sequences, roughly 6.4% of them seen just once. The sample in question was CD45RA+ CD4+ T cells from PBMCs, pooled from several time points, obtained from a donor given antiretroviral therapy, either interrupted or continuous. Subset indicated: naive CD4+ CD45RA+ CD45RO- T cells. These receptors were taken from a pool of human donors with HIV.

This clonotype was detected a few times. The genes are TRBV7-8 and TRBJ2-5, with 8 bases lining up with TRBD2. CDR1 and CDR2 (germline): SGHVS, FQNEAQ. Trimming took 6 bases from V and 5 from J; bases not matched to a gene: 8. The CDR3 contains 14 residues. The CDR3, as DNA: TGTGCCAGCAGGTTTAGAGCGGGGGCCGAGACCCAGTACTTC. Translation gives CASRFRAGAETQYF.

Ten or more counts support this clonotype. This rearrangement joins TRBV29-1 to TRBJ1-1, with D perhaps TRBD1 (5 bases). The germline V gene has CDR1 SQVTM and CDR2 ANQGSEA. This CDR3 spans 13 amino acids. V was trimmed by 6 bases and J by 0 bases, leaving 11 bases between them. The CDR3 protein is CSVGGKMNTEAFF. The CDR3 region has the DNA TGCAGCGTCGGGGGGAAGATGAACACTGAAGCTTTCTTT.

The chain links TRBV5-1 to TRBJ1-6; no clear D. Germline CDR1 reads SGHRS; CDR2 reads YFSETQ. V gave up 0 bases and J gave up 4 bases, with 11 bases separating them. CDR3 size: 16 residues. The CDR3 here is CASSLAQGLYNSPLHF. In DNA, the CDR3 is TGCGCCAGCAGCTTGGCGCAAGGACTGTATAATTCACCCCTCCACTTT.

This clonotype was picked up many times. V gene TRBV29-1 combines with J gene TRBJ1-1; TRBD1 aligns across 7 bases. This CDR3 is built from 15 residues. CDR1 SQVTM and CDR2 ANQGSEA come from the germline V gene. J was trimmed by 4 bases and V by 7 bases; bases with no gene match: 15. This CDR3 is CSGTKLTGEGTEAFF. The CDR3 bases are TGCAGCGGGACGAAATTAACAGGGGAGGGCACTGAAGCTTTCTTT.

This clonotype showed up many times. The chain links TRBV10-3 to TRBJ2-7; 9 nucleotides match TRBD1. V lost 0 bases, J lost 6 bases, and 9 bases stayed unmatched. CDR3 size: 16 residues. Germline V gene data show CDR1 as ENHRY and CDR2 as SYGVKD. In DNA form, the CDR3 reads TGTGCCATCAGTGAGTCGAACCCGACAGGGGGTGGCGAGCAGTACTTC. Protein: CAISESNPTGGGEQYF.

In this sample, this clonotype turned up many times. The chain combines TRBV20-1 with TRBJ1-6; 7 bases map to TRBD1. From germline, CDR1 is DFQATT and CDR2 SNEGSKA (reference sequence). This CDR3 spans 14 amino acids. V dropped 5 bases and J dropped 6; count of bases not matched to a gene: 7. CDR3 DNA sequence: TGCAGTGCTTTAAGGACAGGCGCTAATTCACCCCTCCACTTT. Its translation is CSALRTGANSPLHF.